This T cell receptor beta chain was recorded in a study of cytomegalovirus exposure and HLA in healthy donors. As for the study in general: Among roughly 190 million T cells, an earlier analysis found roughly 110 million unique TCR beta sequences.

There are 14 residues in the CDR3. From germline, CDR1 is SGHTA and CDR2 FQGTGA. The V gene end was trimmed by 7 bases and the J gene end by 2 bases; junction bases not matched to a gene: 4. Vbeta (60) and Jbeta (13) primers were used in the PCR. TCRdb keeps only in-frame clones here, not all; method: immunoSEQ multiplex PCR. The table lists 55,000 to 70,000 clones, approximately 80% of them singletons. The TCR originated in a male donor in good health and CMV-seronegative. Sequencing input: PBMCs. This chain uses TRBV7-3 with TRBJ2-3; TRBD2 matches at 9 bases. The CDR3 is CASKGGGVTDTQYF. In nucleotides, the CDR3 is TGTGCCAGCAAAGGCGGGGGGGTCACAGATACGCAGTATTTT.